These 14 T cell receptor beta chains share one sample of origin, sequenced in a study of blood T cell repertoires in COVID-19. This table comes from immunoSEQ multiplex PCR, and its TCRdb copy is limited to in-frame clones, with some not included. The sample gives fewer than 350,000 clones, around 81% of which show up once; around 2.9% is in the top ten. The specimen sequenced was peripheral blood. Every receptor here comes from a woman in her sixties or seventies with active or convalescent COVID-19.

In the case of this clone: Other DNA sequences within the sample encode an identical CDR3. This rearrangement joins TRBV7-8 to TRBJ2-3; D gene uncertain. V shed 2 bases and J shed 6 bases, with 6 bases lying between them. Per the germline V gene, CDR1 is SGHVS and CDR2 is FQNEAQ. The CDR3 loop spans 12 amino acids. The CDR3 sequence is CASSLYADTQYF. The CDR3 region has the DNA TGTGCCAGCAGCTTATACGCGGATACGCAGTATTTT.

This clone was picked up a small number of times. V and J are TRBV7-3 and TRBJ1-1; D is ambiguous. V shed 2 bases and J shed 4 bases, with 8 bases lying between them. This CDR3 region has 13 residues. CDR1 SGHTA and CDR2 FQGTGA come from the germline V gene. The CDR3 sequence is CASSLAGPTEAFF. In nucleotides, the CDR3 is TGTGCCAGCAGCTTAGCGGGCCCCACTGAAGCTTTCTTT.

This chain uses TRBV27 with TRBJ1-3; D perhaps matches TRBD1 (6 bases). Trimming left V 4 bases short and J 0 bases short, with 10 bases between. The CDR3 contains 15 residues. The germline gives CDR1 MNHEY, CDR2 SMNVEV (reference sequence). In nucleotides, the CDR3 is TGTGCCAGCAGTTCCGGGGGGGCCTCTGGAAACACCATATATTTT. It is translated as CASSSGGASGNTIYF.

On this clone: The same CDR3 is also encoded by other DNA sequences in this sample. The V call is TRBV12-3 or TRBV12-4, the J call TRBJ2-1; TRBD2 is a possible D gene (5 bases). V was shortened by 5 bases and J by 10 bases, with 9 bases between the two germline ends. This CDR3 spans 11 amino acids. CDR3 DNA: TGTGCCAGCAGTGGGAGAGGAGAGCAGTTCTTC. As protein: CASSGRGEQFF.

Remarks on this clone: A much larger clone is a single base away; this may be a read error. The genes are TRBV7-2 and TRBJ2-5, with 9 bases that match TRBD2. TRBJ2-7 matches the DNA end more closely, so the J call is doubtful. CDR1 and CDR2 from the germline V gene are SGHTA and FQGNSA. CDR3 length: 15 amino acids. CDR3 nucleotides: TGTGCCAGCAGCTTAGTAGCGGGGGCCCTCTACGAGCAGTACTTC. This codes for CASSLVAGALYEQYF.

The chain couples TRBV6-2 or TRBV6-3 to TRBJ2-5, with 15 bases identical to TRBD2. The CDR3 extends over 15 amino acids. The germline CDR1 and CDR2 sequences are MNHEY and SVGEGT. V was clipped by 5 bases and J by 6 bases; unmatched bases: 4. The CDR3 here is CASSTGTSGGKTQYF. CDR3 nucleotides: TGTGCCAGCAGTACAGGGACTAGCGGGGGGAAGACCCAGTACTTC.

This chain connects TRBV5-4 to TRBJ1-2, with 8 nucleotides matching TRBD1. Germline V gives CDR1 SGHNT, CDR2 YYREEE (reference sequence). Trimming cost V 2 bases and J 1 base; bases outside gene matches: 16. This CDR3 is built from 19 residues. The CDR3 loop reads CASSFPGWTGSFNNYGYTF. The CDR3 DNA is TGTGCCAGCAGCTTCCCGGGGTGGACAGGGAGCTTTAATAACTATGGCTACACCTTC. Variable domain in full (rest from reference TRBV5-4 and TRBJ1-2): ETGVTQSPTHLIKTRGQQVTLRCSSQSGHNTVSWYQQALGQGPQFIFQYYREEENGRGNFPPRFSGLQFPNYSSELNVNALELDDSALYLCASSFPGWTGSFNNYGYTFGSGTRLTVV.

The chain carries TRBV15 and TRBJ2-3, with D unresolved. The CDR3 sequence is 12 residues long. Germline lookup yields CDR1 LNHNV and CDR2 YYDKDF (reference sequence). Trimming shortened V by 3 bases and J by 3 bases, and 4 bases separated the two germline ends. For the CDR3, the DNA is TGTGCCACCAGCAGTATGACAGATACGCAGTATTTT. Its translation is CATSSMTDTQYF.

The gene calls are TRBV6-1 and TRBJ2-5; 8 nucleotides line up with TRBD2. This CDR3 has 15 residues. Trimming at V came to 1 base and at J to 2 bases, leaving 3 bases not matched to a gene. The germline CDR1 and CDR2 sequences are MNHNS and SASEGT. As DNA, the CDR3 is TGTGCCAGCAGTGAAGTTCCTAGCGGGCAAGAGACCCAGTACTTC. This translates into CASSEVPSGQETQYF.

This CDR3 reads CASSFRRGRTNEKLFF. CDR3 DNA: TGTGCCAGCAGTTTTCGCAGGGGGCGGACTAATGAAAAACTGTTTTTT. V gene TRBV6-5 combines with J gene TRBJ1-4; 8 nucleotides align to TRBD1. CDR3 length: 16 amino acids. V lost 4 bases to trimming and J lost 2 bases; unmatched junction nucleotides: 6. Germline loops: CDR1 MNHEY, CDR2 SVGAGI.

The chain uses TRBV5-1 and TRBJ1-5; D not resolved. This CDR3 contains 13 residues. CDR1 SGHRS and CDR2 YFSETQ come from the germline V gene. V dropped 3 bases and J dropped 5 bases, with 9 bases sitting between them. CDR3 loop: CASSSTLDQPQHF. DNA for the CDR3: TGCGCCAGCAGCTCTACCCTAGATCAGCCCCAGCATTTT. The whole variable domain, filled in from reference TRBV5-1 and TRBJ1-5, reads KAGVTQTPRYLIKTRGQQVTLSCSPISGHRSVSWYQQTPGQGLQFLFEYFSETQRNKGNFPGRFSGRQFSNSRSEMNVSTLELGDSALYLCASSSTLDQPQHFGDGTRLSIL.

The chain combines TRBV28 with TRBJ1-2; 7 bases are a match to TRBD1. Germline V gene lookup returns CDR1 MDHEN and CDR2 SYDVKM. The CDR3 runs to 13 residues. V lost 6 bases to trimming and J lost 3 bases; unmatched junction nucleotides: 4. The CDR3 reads CASRSGTDYGYTF. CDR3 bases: TGTGCCAGCAGGTCCGGGACAGACTATGGCTACACCTTC.

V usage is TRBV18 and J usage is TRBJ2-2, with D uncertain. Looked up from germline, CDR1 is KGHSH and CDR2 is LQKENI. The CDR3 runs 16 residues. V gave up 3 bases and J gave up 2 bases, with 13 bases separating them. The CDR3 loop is CASSPRNSPNTGELFF. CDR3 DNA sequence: TGTGCCAGCTCACCGCGGAATTCGCCTAACACCGGGGAGCTGTTTTTT.

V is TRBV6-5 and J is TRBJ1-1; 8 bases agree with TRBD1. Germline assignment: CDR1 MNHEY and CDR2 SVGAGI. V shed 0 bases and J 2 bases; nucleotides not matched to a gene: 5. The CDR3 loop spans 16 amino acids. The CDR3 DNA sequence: TGTGCCAGCAGTTACTCGAGACAGGGGAGTAACACTGAAGCTTTCTTT. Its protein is CASSYSRQGSNTEAFF.